This T cell receptor beta chain was documented in a study of shared clonotypes between healthy human individuals. General observations from the study: Non-shared clonotypes displayed generation probabilities falling below those of clonotypes present in all four donors.

The method was immunoSEQ multiplex PCR; TCRdb's version includes in-frame clones alone and lacks a portion of them. The table shows around 1,100,000 clones, with roughly 77% occurring only once. Everyone who donated was a Caucasian adult who lived in Nashville, Tennessee. Of note for this clone: Its matching antigen is unknown.

The germline V gene encodes CDR1 SGHTA and CDR2 FQGTGA. The V end lost 3 bases, the J end lost 4 bases, and 18 bases lay between the germline ends. This CDR3 has 16 amino acids. The chain combines TRBV7-3 with TRBJ2-5, with D possibly being TRBD1 or TRBD2 (5 bases each). Sequenced: memory CD4+ T cells from PBMCs. Subset described: CD45RA-negative fraction. The origin of this receptor is a man aged 18-30 years in good health. Some clones in this sample may be carry-over from other donors' samples. The CDR3, as DNA: TGTGCCAGCAGCTTGGGGGAATCGGCTTTCGGAGAGACCCAGTACTTC. It translates to CASSLGESAFGETQYF.